The 22 T cell receptor beta chains given below trace back to one sample, sequenced in a study of blood T cell repertoires in COVID-19. Produced via immunoSEQ multiplex PCR; TCRdb's table is partial and in-frame only. The table has about 89,000 clones, about 80% seen once; the top ten hold about 19%. The sequencing input was peripheral blood. The receptors were sampled from a woman aged 80 or older with acute or convalescent COVID-19.

The rearrangement uses TRBV6-5 and TRBJ1-4; D gene ambiguous. The germline V gene encodes CDR1 MNHEY and CDR2 SVGAGI. This CDR3 is 14 amino acids long. V lost 5 bases to trimming and J lost 1 base, with 8 bases between them. This CDR3 reads CASSLGRTNEKLFF. The CDR3 nucleotides are TGTGCCAGCAGTCTGGGGAGAACTAATGAAAAACTGTTTTTT.

J is TRBJ2-7 and V is TRBV6-5; D unclear. Germline-derived CDR1 and CDR2 are MNHEY and SVGAGI. With 4 bases removed from V and 3 bases from J, the gap between germline ends came to 10 bases. This CDR3 spans 13 amino acids. The CDR3 nucleotides are TGTGCCAGCAGTTCTTACACGGGCTACGAGCAGTACTTC. It specifies CASSSYTGYEQYF.

This sequence joins TRBV7-9 and TRBJ2-1, with 7 bases aligning to TRBD1. The CDR3 extends over 15 amino acids. V was clipped by 5 bases and J by 6 bases; unmatched bases: 10. CDR1 and CDR2 (germline): SEHNR, FQNEAQ (reference sequence). The CDR3 loop reads CASSLLSGGGNEQFF. In nucleotides, the CDR3 is TGTGCCAGCAGCCTTCTCTCAGGGGGTGGCAATGAGCAGTTCTTC.

This clone was detected a few times. The chain employs TRBV2 and TRBJ1-1, with D tentatively TRBD1 (5 bases). In germline, CDR1 is SNHLY, CDR2 FYNNEI. CDR3 size: 16 residues. Trimming left V 2 bases short and J 1 base short, with 14 bases between. The CDR3 DNA reads TGTGCCAGCAGTGAAATGGTCAGGGCAGGGAACACTGAAGCTTTCTTT. Protein sequence: CASSEMVRAGNTEAFF.

In its sample, this clone was seen a few times. The rearrangement links TRBV2 to TRBJ1-4; the D gene is possibly TRBD1 (5 bases). Germline CDR1 SNHLY, CDR2 FYNNEI. V was shortened by 2 bases and J by 8 bases, with 12 bases between the two germline ends. The CDR3 extends over 14 amino acids. The CDR3 loop is CASSESVGGEKLFF. CDR3 sequence (DNA): TGTGCCAGCAGTGAATCAGTGGGGGGGGAAAAACTGTTTTTT.

The chain links TRBV19 to TRBJ1-3; D not certain. The CDR3 loop spans 15 amino acids. Germline V gene lookup returns CDR1 LNHDA and CDR2 SQIVND (reference sequence). The V and J ends lost 0 bases and 4 bases respectively, with 10 bases between them. The CDR3 nucleotides are TGTGCCAGTAGTATAGACAGAGGAAAGGGAAACACCATATATTTT. Its protein product is CASSIDRGKGNTIYF.

This clone was recorded a few times. The rearrangement uses TRBV7-2 and TRBJ1-1, with D possibly matching TRBD1 (5 bases). The CDR3 is made up of 14 amino acids. The V end was cut by 2 bases, the J end by 4 bases, with 11 bases between. Germline V gives CDR1 SGHTA, CDR2 FQGNSA. The chain's CDR3 is CASSLTRQGTEAFF. The CDR3 DNA reads as TGTGCCAGCAGCTTAACTCGGCAGGGCACTGAAGCTTTCTTT.

V and J are TRBV11-2 and TRBJ2-3; D not certain. The CDR3 is 14 amino acids. Trimming shortened V by 6 bases and J by 0 bases, and 10 bases separated the two germline ends. The germline gives CDR1 SGHAT, CDR2 FQNNGV. CDR3 amino acids: CASSPYGSTDTQYF. CDR3 sequence (DNA): TGTGCCAGCAGTCCGTACGGTAGCACAGATACGCAGTATTTT.

A few counts support this clone. This chain uses TRBV20-1 with TRBJ1-1; D is ambiguous. This CDR3 contains 13 residues. V was pared by 3 bases and J by 6 bases, with 14 bases between. The germline gives CDR1 DFQATT, CDR2 SNEGSKA (reference sequence). CDR3 DNA: TGCAGTGCTAGTCACACCTGGTTGTCTGAAGCTTTCTTT. Protein sequence: CSASHTWLSEAFF.

This clone was detected once. The chain uses TRBV6-5 and TRBJ2-7; the match to TRBD1 covers 9 bases. V shed 5 bases, J shed 5 bases, and the junction held 7 bases outside the gene matches. CDR1 is MNHEY, CDR2 SVGAGI, per germline. There are 14 residues in the CDR3. The CDR3 here is CASSLWDRDNEQYF. For the CDR3, the DNA is TGTGCCAGCAGTCTTTGGGACAGGGACAACGAGCAGTACTTC.

The chain uses TRBV5-6 and TRBJ1-3; D may be TRBD1 (5 bases). Trimming took 2 bases from V and 0 from J, leaving 9 bases between them. The CDR3 runs 15 residues. Germline lookup yields CDR1 SGHDT and CDR2 YYEEEE. The CDR3 loop is CASSFRALSGNTIYF. The CDR3 nucleotides read TGTGCCAGCAGCTTCAGGGCTCTCTCTGGAAACACCATATATTTT.

J is TRBJ2-3 and V is TRBV15, with 14 bases matching TRBD2. This CDR3 spans 17 amino acids. J lost 2 bases, V lost 4 bases, and 5 bases had no gene match. Looked up from germline, CDR1 is LNHNV and CDR2 is YYDKDF (reference sequence). The CDR3 loop is CATSTQTSGGVTDTQYF. CDR3 DNA sequence: TGTGCCACCAGCACCCAGACTAGCGGGGGGGTCACAGATACGCAGTATTTT.

The chain combines TRBV27 with TRBJ2-1; 9 bases are a match to TRBD1. Germline lookup yields CDR1 MNHEY and CDR2 SMNVEV (reference sequence). The CDR3 has 19 residues. Trimming cost V 3 bases and J 1 base; bases outside gene matches: 13. CDR3 coding DNA: TGTGCCAGCAGTTTCGGTCCCGGGACAGGGAGAGGTTCCTACAATGAGCAGTTCTTC. It yields the protein CASSFGPGTGRGSYNEQFF.

The V call is TRBV20-1, the J call TRBJ1-6; no clear D gene. Germline CDR1 is DFQATT and CDR2 is SNEGSKA (reference sequence). The length of the CDR3 is 12 residues. The ends were cut back, 3 bases at V and 10 bases at J, with 10 bases in the middle. CDR3 in amino acids: CSASSGQSPLHF. CDR3 coding DNA: TGCAGTGCTAGTTCCGGTCAATCACCCCTCCACTTT.

The J gene is TRBJ2-2, the V gene TRBV6-5; D might be TRBD1 (5 bases). Germline V gene sequence: CDR1 MNHEY, CDR2 SVGAGI. V was clipped by 2 bases and J by 3 bases, with 7 bases between them. This CDR3 has 14 amino acids. CDR3 region: CASSYQTDTGELFF. In DNA, the CDR3 is TGTGCCAGCAGTTACCAGACAGACACCGGGGAGCTGTTTTTT.

This clone occurred a few times. The chain carries TRBV7-6 and TRBJ2-2; TRBD2 matches at 13 bases. The CDR3 length is 18 residues. Germline V gene data show CDR1 as SGHVS and CDR2 as FNYEAQ. V gave up 1 base and J gave up 0 bases; unmatched junction bases: 2. The CDR3 DNA reads TGTGCCAGCAGCTTAGGACTAGCGGGAGGAACGAACACCGGGGAGCTGTTTTTT. It yields the protein CASSLGLAGGTNTGELFF. Full variable domain (missing parts from reference TRBV7-6 and TRBJ2-2): GAGVSQSPRYKVTKRGQDVALRCDPISGHVSLYWYRQALGQGPEFLTYFNYEAQQDKSGLPNDRFSAERPEGSISTLTIQRTEQRDSAMYRCASSLGLAGGTNTGELFFGEGSRLTVL.

This rearrangement joins TRBV3-1 (or the pseudogene TRBV3-2) to TRBJ2-5, with 10 bases fitting TRBD1. V trimming: 2 bases; J trimming: 3 bases; junction bases outside the gene matches: 6. Germline-derived CDR1 and CDR2 are LGHDT and YNNKEL (reference sequence). This CDR3 comprises 16 residues. Written as DNA, the CDR3 is TGTGCCAGCAGCCAACGGGACAGGGGCCAAAAAGAGACCCAGTACTTC. Its protein is CASSQRDRGQKETQYF.

The genes are TRBV27 and TRBJ2-5; 9 bases are shared with TRBD2. CDR1 is MNHEY and CDR2 is SMNVEV in the germline V gene (reference sequence). The junction had 12 bases not matched to a gene; V was cut back by 6 bases and J by 7 bases. This CDR3 comprises 15 residues. The CDR3 sequence is CASRGGGRAKGTQYF. The DNA for the CDR3 is TGTGCCAGCAGGGGAGGCGGGAGGGCCAAGGGGACCCAGTACTTC.

This clone has a handful of counts. This chain connects TRBV24-1 to TRBJ1-2, with D tentatively TRBD1 (5 bases). Germline V gene data show CDR1 as KGHDR and CDR2 as SFDVKD. Trimming took 2 bases from V and 4 from J, leaving 7 bases between them. This CDR3 region has 13 residues. CDR3 DNA: TGTGCCACCAGTGATTACCAGGGCTATGGCTACACCTTC. Translating it yields CATSDYQGYGYTF.

The chain recombines TRBV11-2 with TRBJ1-2, with D possibly TRBD1 on 6 matching bases. Germline V gene lookup returns CDR1 SGHAT and CDR2 FQNNGV. The CDR3 totals 13 residues. Trimming removed 2 bases from V and 8 bases from J, with 12 bases in between. The CDR3 sequence is CASSLRLDRGYTF. The CDR3 region has the DNA TGTGCCAGCAGCTTACGGCTAGACAGGGGCTACACCTTC.

The chain links TRBV5-4 to TRBJ1-3; D is unresolved. The germline V gene has CDR1 SGHNT and CDR2 YYREEE (reference sequence). The V end was cut by 4 bases, the J end by 0 bases, with 8 bases between. This CDR3 is 14 amino acids long. CDR3 nucleotides: TGTGCCAGCAGCCGCGACATCTCTGGAAACACCATATATTTT. Protein product: CASSRDISGNTIYF. Drawing the rest from reference TRBV5-4 and TRBJ1-3, the complete variable domain is ETGVTQSPTHLIKTRGQQVTLRCSSQSGHNTVSWYQQALGQGPQFIFQYYREEENGRGNFPPRFSGLQFPNYSSELNVNALELDDSALYLCASSRDISGNTIYFGEGSWLTVV.

The rearrangement links TRBV18 to TRBJ1-3; D gene unclear. V gave up 4 bases and J gave up 4 bases, with 5 bases separating them. Per the germline V gene, CDR1 is KGHSH and CDR2 is LQKENI. This CDR3 has 12 amino acids. CDR3 sequence: CASSQQGNTIYF. The CDR3, as DNA: TGTGCCAGCTCACAACAGGGAAACACCATATATTTT.